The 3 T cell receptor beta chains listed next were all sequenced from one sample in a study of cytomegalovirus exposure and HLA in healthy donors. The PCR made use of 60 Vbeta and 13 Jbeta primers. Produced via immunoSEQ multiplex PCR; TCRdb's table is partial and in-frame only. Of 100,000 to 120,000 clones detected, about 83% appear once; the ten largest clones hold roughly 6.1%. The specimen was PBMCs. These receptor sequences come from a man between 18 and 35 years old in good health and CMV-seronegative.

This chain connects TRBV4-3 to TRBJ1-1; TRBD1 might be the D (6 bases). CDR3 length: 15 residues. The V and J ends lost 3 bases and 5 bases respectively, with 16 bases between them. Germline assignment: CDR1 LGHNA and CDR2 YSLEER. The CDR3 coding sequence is TGCGCCAGCAGCCAGTTCGAGGGGGTAGGTACTGAAGCTTTCTTT. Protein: CASSQFEGVGTEAFF.

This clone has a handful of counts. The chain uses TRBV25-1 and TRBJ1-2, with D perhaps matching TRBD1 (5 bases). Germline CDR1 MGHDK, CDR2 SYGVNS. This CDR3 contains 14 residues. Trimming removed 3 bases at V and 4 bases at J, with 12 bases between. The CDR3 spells CASSEPGLLYGYTF. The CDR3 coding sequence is TGTGCCAGCAGTGAGCCGGGACTGCTCTATGGCTACACCTTC.

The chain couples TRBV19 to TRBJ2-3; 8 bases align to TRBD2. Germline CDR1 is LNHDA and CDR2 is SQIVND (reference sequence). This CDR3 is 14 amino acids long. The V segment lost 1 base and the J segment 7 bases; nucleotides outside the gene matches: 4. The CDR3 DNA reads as TGTGCCAGTAGTATAGGGCTAGCGGGCTATACGCAGTATTTT. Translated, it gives CASSIGLAGYTQYF.